The source of this T cell receptor (beta chain) is a study of blood T cell repertoires in COVID-19. Using immunoSEQ multiplex PCR, the repertoire was profiled, and TCRdb retains in-frame clones only, with some absent. This sample carries more than 200,000 clones, 80% to 90% of them seen once, and the ten largest clones take 7% to 7.5%. Clinical history as reported by participants underpinned cohort assignment. Sequencing input: PBMCs or T cells enriched from blood (not recorded which). The TCR was taken from a young man in a cohort exposed to, infected with or recovered from COVID-19 (not recorded which).

The chain's CDR3 is CASSPILAGGPFTQYF. The CDR3 coding sequence is TGCGCCAGCAGCCCGATCCTAGCGGGAGGGCCCTTTACGCAGTATTTT. This chain links TRBV5-1 with TRBJ2-3, with TRBD2 matching over 12 bases. V was clipped by 4 bases and J by 8 bases; unmatched bases: 11. CDR1 is SGHRS and CDR2 is YFSETQ in the germline V gene. This CDR3 has 16 residues.